These 5 T cell receptor beta chains came from one sample sequenced in a study of monozygotic twins with inflammatory bowel disease. TCRdb reprocessed the 5' RACE reads and reports one entry per CDR3 protein, with no DNA. This repertoire includes 140,000 to 150,000 distinct CDR3 sequences. The sequenced material came from blood. Receptor source: a human donor with ulcerative colitis or Crohn's disease, or a healthy co-twin of an affected twin (not recorded which).

This chain connects TRBV7-2 to TRBJ1-5; TCRdb gives TRBD1 as the D gene, but with no DNA this cannot be confirmed. This CDR3 is built from 15 residues. Germline loops: CDR1 SGHTA, CDR2 FQGNSA. The CDR3 loop reads CASSSQGIGNQPQHF.

This rearrangement joins TRBV7-3 to TRBJ1-6. Germline values: CDR1 SGHTA, CDR2 FQGTGA. This CDR3 contains 16 residues. This CDR3 is CASSLKAEPDNSPLHF. Drawing the rest from reference TRBV7-3 and TRBJ1-6, the complete variable domain is GAGVSQTPSNKVTEKGKYVELRCDPISGHTALYWYRQSLGQGPEFLIYFQGTGAADDSGLPNDRFFAVRPEGSVSTLKIQRTERGDSAVYLCASSLKAEPDNSPLHFGNGTRLTVT.

The rearrangement uses TRBV20-1 and TRBJ1-5; the TRBD1 assignment by TCRdb is unverifiable without DNA. CDR1 is DFQATT and CDR2 is SNEGSKA in the germline V gene (reference sequence). The CDR3 runs 13 residues. CDR3 amino acids: CSVPGAGDQPQHF.

The chain employs TRBV27 and TRBJ1-1; TCRdb lists TRBD1, though no DNA is available to test this call. Germline V gene lookup returns CDR1 MNHEY and CDR2 SMNVEV (reference sequence). This CDR3 region has 15 residues. CDR3 residues: CASSLSRTLNTEAFF.

The chain joins TRBV5-4 to TRBJ2-5. The germline V gene has CDR1 SGHNT and CDR2 YYREEE (reference sequence). There are 12 residues in the CDR3. CDR3: CASSLPSETQYF.